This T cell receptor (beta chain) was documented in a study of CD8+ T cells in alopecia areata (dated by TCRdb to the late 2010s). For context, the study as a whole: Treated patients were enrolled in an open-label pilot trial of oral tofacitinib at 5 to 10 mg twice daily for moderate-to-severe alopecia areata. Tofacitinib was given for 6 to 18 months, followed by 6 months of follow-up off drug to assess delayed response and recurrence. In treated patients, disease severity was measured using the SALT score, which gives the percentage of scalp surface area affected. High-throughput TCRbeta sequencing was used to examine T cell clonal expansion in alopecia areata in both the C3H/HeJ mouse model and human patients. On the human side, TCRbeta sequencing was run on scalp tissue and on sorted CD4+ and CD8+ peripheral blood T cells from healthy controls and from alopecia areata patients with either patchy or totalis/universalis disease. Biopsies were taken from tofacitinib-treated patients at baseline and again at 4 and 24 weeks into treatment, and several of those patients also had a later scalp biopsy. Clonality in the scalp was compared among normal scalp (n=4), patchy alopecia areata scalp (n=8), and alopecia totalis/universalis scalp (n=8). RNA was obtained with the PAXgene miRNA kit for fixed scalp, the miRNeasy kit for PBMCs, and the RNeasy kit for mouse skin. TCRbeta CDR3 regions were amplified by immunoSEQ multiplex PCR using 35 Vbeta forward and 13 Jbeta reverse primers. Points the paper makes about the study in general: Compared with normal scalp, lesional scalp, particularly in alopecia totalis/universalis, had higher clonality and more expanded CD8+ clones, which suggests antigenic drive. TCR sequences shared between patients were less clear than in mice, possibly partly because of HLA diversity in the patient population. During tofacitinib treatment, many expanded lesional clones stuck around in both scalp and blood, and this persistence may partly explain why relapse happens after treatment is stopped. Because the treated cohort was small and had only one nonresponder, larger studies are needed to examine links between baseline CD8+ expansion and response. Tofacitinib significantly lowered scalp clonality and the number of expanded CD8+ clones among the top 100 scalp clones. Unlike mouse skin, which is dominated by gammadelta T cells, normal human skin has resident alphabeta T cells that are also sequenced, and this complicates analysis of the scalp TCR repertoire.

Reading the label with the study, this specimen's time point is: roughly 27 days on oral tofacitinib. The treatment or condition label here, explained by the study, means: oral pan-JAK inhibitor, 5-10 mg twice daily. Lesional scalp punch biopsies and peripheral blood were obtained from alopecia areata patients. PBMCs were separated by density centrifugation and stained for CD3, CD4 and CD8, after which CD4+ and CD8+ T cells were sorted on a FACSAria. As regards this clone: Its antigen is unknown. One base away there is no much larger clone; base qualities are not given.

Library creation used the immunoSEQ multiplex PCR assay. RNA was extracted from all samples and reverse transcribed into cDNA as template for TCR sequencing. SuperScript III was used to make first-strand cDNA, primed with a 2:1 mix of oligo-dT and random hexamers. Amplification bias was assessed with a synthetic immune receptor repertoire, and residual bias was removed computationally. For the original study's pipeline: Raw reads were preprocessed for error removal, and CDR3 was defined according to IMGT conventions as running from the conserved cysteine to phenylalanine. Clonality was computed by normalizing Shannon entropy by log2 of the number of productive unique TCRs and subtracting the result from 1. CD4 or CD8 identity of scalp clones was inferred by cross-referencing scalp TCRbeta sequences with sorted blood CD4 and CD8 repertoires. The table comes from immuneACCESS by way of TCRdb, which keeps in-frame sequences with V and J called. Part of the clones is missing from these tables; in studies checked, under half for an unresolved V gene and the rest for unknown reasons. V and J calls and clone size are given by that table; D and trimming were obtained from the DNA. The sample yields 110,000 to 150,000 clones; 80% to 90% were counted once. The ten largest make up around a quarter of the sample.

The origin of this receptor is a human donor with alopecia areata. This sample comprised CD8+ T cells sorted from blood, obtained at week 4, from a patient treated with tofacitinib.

The DNA reads as follows: TGTGCCAGCAGCCGGTGGGGCTCTGGAAACACCATATATTTT. Its protein reads: CASSRWGSGNTIYF. Recombination joined TRBV7-2 with TRBJ1-3; the D segment cannot be called with confidence. The CDR3 runs 14 amino acids, cysteine and phenylalanine included. Only CDR3 DNA remains: 42 bases, in frame from the first base. V is reduced by 5 bases and J by 0 bases, leaving a spacing of 8 bases between them. CDR1 and CDR2 (SGHTA, FQGNSA) derive from the germline V gene.